A selection of T cell receptor beta chains follows, all from one sample in a study of Graves' ophthalmopathy and Graves' hyperthyroidism. TCRdb fed the multiplex PCR reads into MiXCR, producing one record per CDR3 protein. Here the sample spans around 1,200,000 distinct CDR3 sequences, roughly 35% being singletons. Sequences were obtained from peripheral blood or thyroid tissue (not recorded which). Receptors originate from an adult man with Graves' hyperthyroidism. CDR3s include the opening cysteine and the closing phenylalanine or tryptophan. D genes are given only for firm matches. Only some rows state a clone size, as once, few, many or a class for expanded clones.

clone_size j_call d_call v_call cdr3_nt cdr3_aa
many TRBJ2-5 TRBD1 TRBV20-1 TGCAGTGCAGGGGGACAGCGACGGGGGACCCAGTACTTC CSAGGQRRGTQYF
NA TRBJ2-7 NA TRBV7-2 TGTGCCAGCACCCTCGGATTAGCCGGGCAGTACTTC CASTLGLAGQYF
many TRBJ2-7 TRBD2 TRBV29-1 TGCAGCGTTGAAAGCCGACGGGAGGCCGGCTCCTACGAGCAGTACTTC CSVESRREAGSYEQYF
NA TRBJ1-2 NA TRBV7-9 TGTGCCAGCAGCTTAGGACCGGGTTGGGATGGCTACACCTTC CASSLGPGWDGYTF
many TRBJ2-5 NA TRBV20-1 TGCAGTGCTAGGATACAAGAGACCCAGTACTTC CSARIQETQYF
NA TRBJ2-5 NA TRBV7-9 TGTGCCAGCAGTTTATACAGACAGGGAGGACCCGAGACCCAGTACTTC CASSLYRQGGPETQYF
NA TRBJ1-1 TRBD1 TRBV7-2 TGTGCCAGCAGCTTAGGGCCAGGGGGCCATGCGGGCACTGAAGCTTTCTTT CASSLGPGGHAGTEAFF
NA TRBJ1-6 TRBD1 TRBV7-9 TGTGCCAACAGCCGAAGGGACAGGGTCTCACCCCTCCACTTT CANSRRDRVSPLHF
NA TRBJ1-1 TRBD1 TRBV20-1 TGCAGTGCTAGAGCCCCGACAGGGTTGAACACTGAAGCTTTCTTT CSARAPTGLNTEAFF
NA TRBJ2-2 TRBD2 TRBV20-1 TGCAGTGCTAGATCCAGCGGGAGTCTCACCGGGGAGCTGTTTTTT CSARSSGSLTGELFF
NA TRBJ1-2 TRBD1 TRBV29-1 TGCAGCGTTGACAGGGGGGGGAGGACCTATGGCTACACCTTC CSVDRGGRTYGYTF
many TRBJ2-5 TRBD1 TRBV11-2 TGTGCCAGCAGCATAATGACAGGGGGCGAAGGAGAGACCCAGTACTTC CASSIMTGGEGETQYF
NA TRBJ1-5 TRBD1 TRBV25-1 TGTGCCAGCGGAGAGAGCAGACAGGGGTTTAGCAATCAGCCCCAGCATTTT CASGESRQGFSNQPQHF
NA TRBJ2-7 TRBD2 TRBV12-3/TRBV12-4 TGTGCCAGCAGTTTCGGCGGGAGAAGAATCGAGCAGTACTTC CASSFGGRRIEQYF
many TRBJ1-4 TRBD1 TRBV20-1 TGCAGTGCTCCACAGGGGGAATCGGATGAAAAACTGTTTTTT CSAPQGESDEKLFF
NA TRBJ1-1 NA TRBV3-1 TGTGCCACCGGGGTTACCGACACTGAAGCTTTCTTT CATGVTDTEAFF
NA TRBJ2-7 NA TRBV12-3/TRBV12-4 TGTGCCAGCAGTTTAAGTCTTGCGGGTTTGTTCTACGAGCAGTACTTC CASSLSLAGLFYEQYF
NA TRBJ1-1 NA TRBV9 TGTGCCAGCAGCGTAGGTGGAGGAATGGACACTGAAGCTTTCTTT CASSVGGGMDTEAFF
NA TRBJ2-6 NA TRBV7-8 TGTGCCGGCAGCGCAGGGTTGAGTGGGGCCAACGTCCTGACTTTC CAGSAGLSGANVLTF
many TRBJ2-7 TRBD1 TRBV29-1 TGCAGCGTTTCTGGTCGGGGACAGTACTACGAGCAGTACTTC CSVSGRGQYYEQYF
few TRBJ1-3 TRBD1 TRBV2 TGTGCCAGCAAGGACAGGGCCCTCTCTGGAAACACCATATATTTT CASKDRALSGNTIYF
NA TRBJ1-5 NA TRBV5-8 TGTGCCAGCAGCCGAGGATGGGGACAGCCCCAGCATTTT CASSRGWGQPQHF
NA TRBJ1-4 NA TRBV20-1 TGCAGTGCTAGAGGCCAGGGGGAAAAACTGTTTTTT CSARGQGEKLFF
NA TRBJ1-5 TRBD1 TRBV4-1 TGCGCCAGCAGCCAAGATCTCGCCGAGACAGGGAGGGCCCAGCATTTT CASSQDLAETGRAQHF
many TRBJ2-7 NA TRBV19 TGTGCCAGTAGTGGCGGACTGAACTACGAGCAGTACTTC CASSGGLNYEQYF
NA TRBJ2-7 TRBD2 TRBV9 TGTGCCAGCAGCGTAGCTCAGTCTAGCGGGAAGATCGAGCAGTACTTC CASSVAQSSGKIEQYF
NA TRBJ1-2 NA TRBV5-1 TGCGCCAGCAGCTTTACCCCCGGGGGGGGCTACACCTTC CASSFTPGGGYTF
few TRBJ2-7 NA TRBV2 TGTGCCAGCAGTCCCCAGCCCGGGCGATCCTACGAGCAGTACTTC CASSPQPGRSYEQYF
NA TRBJ1-5 TRBD1 TRBV28 TGTGCCAGCAGCCTACAGGGGAAGCCCCAGCATTTT CASSLQGKPQHF
NA TRBJ1-3 NA TRBV12-3/TRBV12-4 TGTGCCAGCAGTCGAAGCCCCGGGACACGGAACACCATATATTTT CASSRSPGTRNTIYF
many TRBJ1-2 NA TRBV20-1 TGCAGTGCTAGAGATCTCGGCCCTGGGGACTACACCTTC CSARDLGPGDYTF
NA TRBJ2-2 NA TRBV6-2/TRBV6-3 TGTGCCAGCAAGGAGTCAGGGACCGGGGAGCTGTTTTTT CASKESGTGELFF
many TRBJ1-2 NA TRBV6-5 TGTGCCAGCAGTGAAGTAGGGCTAGGGAACTATGGCTACACCTTC CASSEVGLGNYGYTF
NA TRBJ1-1 NA TRBV6-5 TGTGCCAGCAGTTCTGTTGAGGGGCCGAACACTGAAGCTTTCTTT CASSSVEGPNTEAFF
many TRBJ1-2 NA TRBV7-9 TGTGCCAGCAGCTTAAGGGGGGGGCCTGGCTACACCTTC CASSLRGGPGYTF
few TRBJ1-2 TRBD1 TRBV30 TGTGCCTGGGGACAGGAGTATGGCTACACCTTC CAWGQEYGYTF
NA TRBJ1-2 NA TRBV25-1 TGTGCCAGCAGTCTCCAGGGGATTACGGGTGGCTACACCTTC CASSLQGITGGYTF
few TRBJ1-3 NA TRBV12-3/TRBV12-4 TGTGCCAGCAGCCAATTACAGCTCTCTGGAAACACCATATATTTT CASSQLQLSGNTIYF
many TRBJ1-1 TRBD1 TRBV2 TGTGCCAGCAGTGAAGCCCGACAGGGCGCTGAAGCTTTCTTT CASSEARQGAEAFF
NA TRBJ2-7 NA TRBV7-9 TGTGCCAGCAGCTTATACAGGGACCCCTACGAGCAGTACTTC CASSLYRDPYEQYF
few TRBJ1-4 NA TRBV2 TGTGCCAGCAGGGAAAATTGGGAAAAACTGTTTTTT CASRENWEKLFF
NA TRBJ2-2 NA TRBV7-9 TGTGCCAGCAGCTTAGGGGGGGCATCCGGGGAGCTGTTTTTT CASSLGGASGELFF
many TRBJ1-5 TRBD1 TRBV7-8 TGTGCCAGCAGCCCGCGAGGACAGGGCATTCTGGGTATGAATCAGCCCCAGCATTTT CASSPRGQGILGMNQPQHF
NA TRBJ1-5 NA TRBV10-3 TGTGCCATCAGTGATGGTCAGCGACAGCCCCAGCATTTT CAISDGQRQPQHF
many TRBJ1-5 NA TRBV5-5 TGTGCCAGCAGACCCGAGTGGGAACAGCCCCAGCATTTT CASRPEWEQPQHF
NA TRBJ1-2 NA TRBV18 TGTGCCAGCTCACCACCAACGCAGGATGGCTACACCTTC CASSPPTQDGYTF
many TRBJ2-7 TRBD2 TRBV10-2 TGCGCCAGCAGTGGACTAGCGGACGTTAACTCCTACGAGCAGTACTTC CASSGLADVNSYEQYF
NA TRBJ2-7 NA TRBV29-1 TGCAGCAGTGAGCACTTCACCGGGACCCTGGGCGAGCAGTACTTC CSSEHFTGTLGEQYF
NA TRBJ1-3 NA TRBV2 TGTGCCAGCAGTGATGACAGCACCATATATTTT CASSDDSTIYF
many TRBJ1-3 NA TRBV29-1 TGCAGCGTTGGGTCGGACCTTTTTGGAAACACCATATATTTT CSVGSDLFGNTIYF